The 9 T cell receptor beta chains listed next were all sequenced from one sample in a study of blood T cells in healthy people across ages. Combining a sample-barcoded 5' primer with a J-beta primer mix, a second PCR ran for roughly 7 to 12 cycles. TCRdb ran MiXCR on the 5' RACE reads and lists one entry per CDR3 protein. Of around 1.5 million distinct CDR3 sequences listed, about 35% are singletons. The sample was blood. The receptor source for this set is a woman aged 25 to 39 in good health.

A few counts support this clonotype. V is TRBV6-1 and J is TRBJ2-5; the match to TRBD2 covers 10 bases. This CDR3 is 18 amino acids long. CDR1 and CDR2 (germline): MNHNS, SASEGT. The V gene end was trimmed by 6 bases and the J gene end by 2 bases; junction bases not matched to a gene: 15. The CDR3 reads CASRGGDLAGEGQETQYF. In DNA form, the CDR3 reads TGTGCCAGCAGAGGGGGGGACCTAGCGGGAGAAGGGCAAGAGACCCAGTACTTC.

This chain connects TRBV20-1 to TRBJ2-3; D remains unclear. Trimming shortened V by 1 base and J by 1 base, and 12 bases separated the two germline ends. The CDR3 runs 15 residues. Germline-derived CDR1 and CDR2 are DFQATT and SNEGSKA (reference sequence). The CDR3 protein is CSARGGYLRTDTQYF. CDR3 nucleotides: TGCAGTGCTAGAGGAGGCTACCTACGCACAGATACGCAGTATTTT.

V is TRBV6-1 and J is TRBJ1-4; D remains unclear. This CDR3 has 15 residues. Germline V CDR1 and CDR2: MNHNS, SASEGT. V dropped 3 bases and J dropped 0 bases, with 8 bases sitting between them. DNA of the CDR3: TGTGCCAGCAGTGATTGGGGAGCAACTAATGAAAAACTGTTTTTT. This translates into CASSDWGATNEKLFF.

The rearrangement links TRBV4-1 to TRBJ1-2; D is perhaps TRBD1 (5 bases). The germline V gene has CDR1 MGHRA and CDR2 YSYEKL. CDR3 length equals 16 residues. Trimming left V 3 bases short and J 4 bases short, with 18 bases between. This chain's CDR3 is CASSQKSGALTYGYTF. The CDR3 DNA reads TGCGCCAGCAGCCAGAAATCCGGGGCCCTCACCTATGGCTACACCTTC.

Details on this clonotype: At one of its ends the junction is not consistent with the germline gene, which may arise from a read error. This chain links TRBV6-1 with TRBJ1-1; TRBD1 agrees at 10 bases. Germline V gene lookup returns CDR1 MNHNS and CDR2 SASEGT. CDR3 size: 16 residues. CDR3 DNA: TGTGTCAGCAGTGAAGCAGGGACAGGGGAGCACACTGAAGCTTTCTTT. Translating gives CVSSEAGTGEHTEAFF.

This clonotype was seen a few times. This may be a read error, as it is one base from a much larger clone. The J gene is TRBJ2-3, the V gene TRBV15; D uncertain. V was pared by 0 bases and J by 3 bases, with 4 bases between. The CDR3 loop spans 13 amino acids. From germline, CDR1 is LNHNV and CDR2 YYDKDF (reference sequence). In DNA form, the CDR3 reads TGTGCCACCAGCAGAGATCGGACAGATACGCAGTATTTT. As protein: CATSRDRTDTQYF.

There are a few counts of this clonotype. This chain uses TRBV5-1 with TRBJ2-3, with D maybe TRBD1 (6 bases). V lost 5 bases and J lost 0, with 10 bases in between. Germline values: CDR1 SGHRS, CDR2 YFSETQ. This CDR3 is built from 14 residues. CDR3: CASRDGTSTDTQYF. The DNA for the CDR3 is TGCGCCAGCAGAGACGGGACAAGCACAGATACGCAGTATTTT.

J is TRBJ2-3 and V is TRBV20-1; 7 bases align to TRBD2. The CDR3 runs 16 residues. J gave up 4 bases and V 5 bases, and 15 bases lay outside the gene matches. Germline lookup yields CDR1 DFQATT and CDR2 SNEGSKA (reference sequence). CDR3 in amino acids: CSAQTLAYSSADTQYF. In DNA, the CDR3 is TGCAGTGCTCAGACACTAGCGTACTCTAGCGCAGATACGCAGTATTTT.

This chain links TRBV3-1 with TRBJ1-2; TRBD1 agrees at 7 bases. The CDR3 is 15 amino acids. CDR1 and CDR2 from the germline V gene are LGHDT and YNNKEL (reference sequence). Losses at the gene ends were 1 base for V and 2 bases for J; bases not matched to a gene: 4. The CDR3 protein is CASSQVLTGNYGYTF. CDR3 bases: TGTGCCAGCAGCCAAGTTTTGACAGGGAACTATGGCTACACCTTC.